Below, 26 T cell receptor beta chains from the same sample are listed, as sequenced in a study of human T cells and chemical hapten exposure. Indicated time point: patch test 1, 2 weeks after DPC sensitization. Treatment in this sample: therapeutic diphenylcyclopropenone sensitization with weekly scalp DPC. One entry per CDR3 protein, called by TCRdb with MiXCR from the RACE reads. The sample lists fewer than 100,000 distinct CDR3 sequences, around 12% seen once, with roughly 2% in the top ten. The sequenced sample was whole blood, obtained in connection with sensitization to the hapten diphenylcyclopropenone (DPC). Every receptor here comes from a woman aged 40 to 50 with alopecia areata. Some clones in this sample may be carry-over from other donors' samples.

There are a few counts of this clonotype. The chain uses TRBV28 and TRBJ2-3; D gene ambiguous. The CDR3 contains 13 residues. Trimming pared 8 bases from V and 5 bases from J, leaving 14 bases between. Germline values: CDR1 MDHEN, CDR2 SYDVKM. CDR3 nucleotides: TGTGCCAGCGGAACACCCGGAATAGATACGCAGTATTTT. This gives the protein CASGTPGIDTQYF.

V is TRBV12-3 or TRBV12-4 and J is TRBJ1-1; 11 bases fit TRBD1. CDR3 size: 14 residues. The ends lost 6 bases at V and 6 bases at J; junction bases unmatched: 6. CDR3 protein: CASRLDRGQAEAFF. The CDR3 bases are TGTGCCAGCAGGTTGGACAGGGGGCAGGCTGAAGCTTTCTTT.

The sample holds a few counts of this clonotype. This sequence joins TRBV28 and TRBJ2-1; D is unresolved. V lost 4 bases to trimming and J lost 12 bases, with 7 bases between them. The CDR3 runs to 10 residues. Germline V gene data show CDR1 as MDHEN and CDR2 as SYDVKM. In DNA form, the CDR3 reads TGTGCCAGCAGTTCAGAAGGGCAGTTCTTC. Translated, it gives CASSSEGQFF.

This clonotype was picked up many times. This chain connects TRBV4-2 to TRBJ2-7, with TRBD2 matching over 8 bases. Germline V CDR1 and CDR2: LGHNA, YNFKEQ. The CDR3 loop spans 15 amino acids. J was trimmed by 2 bases and V by 0 bases; bases with no gene match: 3. The CDR3 bases are TGTGCCAGCAGCCAAGAGGTTAGCGGGACCTACGAGCAGTACTTC. Protein: CASSQEVSGTYEQYF.

The chain joins TRBV9 to TRBJ2-3, with no clear D. CDR3 size: 12 residues. Per the germline V gene, CDR1 is SGDLS and CDR2 is YYNGEE. The germline V and J ends were trimmed by 4 bases and 2 bases, with 5 bases remaining between them. CDR3 sequence (DNA): TGTGCCAGCAGCCCCATCACAGATACGCAGTATTTT. Translated: CASSPITDTQYF. The complete variable domain, with remaining parts taken from reference TRBV9 and TRBJ2-3, reads DSGVTQTPKHLITATGQRVTLRCSPRSGDLSVYWYQQSLDQGLQFLIQYYNGEERAKGNILERFSAQQFPDLHSELNLSSLELGDSALYFCASSPITDTQYFGPGTRLTVL.

The chain is built from TRBV28 and TRBJ1-2, with D hard to call. V lost 6 bases and J lost 2, with 19 bases in between. In germline, CDR1 is MDHEN, CDR2 SYDVKM. There are 16 residues in the CDR3. The CDR3 nucleotides are TGTGCCAGCAGGGGGTGGGCGGGCCCCGACAACTATGGCTACACCTTC. It encodes CASRGWAGPDNYGYTF.

This clonotype was observed at least ten times. CDR3 amino acids: CASSQLGAVYEQYF. In DNA, the CDR3 is TGTGCCAGCAGCCAACTCGGAGCGGTGTACGAGCAGTACTTC. The V gene is TRBV14, the J gene TRBJ2-7; D perhaps matches TRBD2 (5 bases). The CDR3 has 14 residues. The ends were cut back, 2 bases at V and 4 bases at J, with 12 bases in the middle. Germline V gene lookup returns CDR1 SGHDN and CDR2 FVKESK.

A few counts support this clonotype. This chain joins TRBV18 and TRBJ2-1; 14 bases agree with TRBD2. V shed 6 bases, J shed 15 bases, and the junction held 16 bases outside the gene matches. CDR1 is KGHSH, CDR2 LQKENI, per germline. The CDR3 is 16 amino acids. As DNA, the CDR3 is TGTGCCAGCTCCGACCAGGGACTAGCGGGAGACCCAAGCCGGTTCTTC. It specifies CASSDQGLAGDPSRFF.

The V call is TRBV10-3, the J call TRBJ2-7; D may be TRBD1 (6 bases). The CDR3 loop spans 16 amino acids. V shed 0 bases and J shed 9 bases, with 21 bases lying between them. Germline V gene sequence: CDR1 ENHRY, CDR2 SYGVKD. This CDR3 is CAISESRNLHREGQYF. The CDR3 DNA reads TGTGCCATCAGTGAGTCCCGGAACTTACACAGGGAAGGGCAGTACTTC.

CDR3 sequence (DNA): TGTGCCAGCAGTTACACCGGGACCCCCGGCGGAAACGAGCAGTACTTC. Its translation is CASSYTGTPGGNEQYF. The chain is built from TRBV6-6 and TRBJ2-7; D may match TRBD1 or TRBD2 (5 bases each). V was cut by 2 bases and J by 5 bases, with 19 bases left in between. The CDR3 consists of 16 residues. The germline CDR1 and CDR2 sequences are MNHNY and SVGAGI (reference sequence).

V is TRBV2 and J is TRBJ2-5, with D perhaps matching TRBD1 (6 bases). CDR3 size: 12 residues. V was cut by 4 bases and J by 6 bases, with 9 bases left in between. Germline V gene sequence: CDR1 SNHLY, CDR2 FYNNEI. The CDR3 bases are TGTGCCAGCAGTGGTCAGGGGCAGACCCAGTACTTC. Its translation: CASSGQGQTQYF.

This clonotype was picked up many times. This rearrangement joins TRBV18 to TRBJ2-3, with 10 bases aligning to TRBD1. Germline values: CDR1 KGHSH, CDR2 LQKENI. The CDR3 sequence is 16 residues long. Trimming removed 5 bases from V and 2 bases from J; junction bases left unmatched: 7. CDR3 in amino acids: CASSTTGGTNTDTQYF. For the CDR3, the DNA is TGTGCCAGCTCAACGACAGGGGGCACAAACACAGATACGCAGTATTTT. The full variable domain, with the rest looked up from reference TRBV18 and TRBJ2-3, is NAGVMQNPRHLVRRRGQEARLRCSPMKGHSHVYWYRQLPEEGLKFMVYLQKENIIDESGMPKERFSAEFPKEGPSILRIQQVVRGDSAAYFCASSTTGGTNTDTQYFGPGTRLTVL.

The rearrangement joins TRBV2 to TRBJ1-2; perhaps TRBD1 as D (6 bases). The V gene's germline CDR1 is SNHLY and CDR2 FYNNEI. The ends were cut back, 3 bases at V and 5 bases at J, with 13 bases in the middle. This CDR3 is 14 amino acids long. In DNA form, the CDR3 reads TGTGCCAGCAGTGATTTCCCCACAGGGTATGGCTACACCTTC. Protein: CASSDFPTGYGYTF.

This clonotype was counted many times. The chain has TRBV3-1 and TRBJ1-2; D gene ambiguous. Per the germline V gene, CDR1 is LGHDT and CDR2 is YNNKEL (reference sequence). Trimming left V 0 bases short and J 5 bases short, with 10 bases between. The CDR3 is 14 residues long. The CDR3, as DNA: TGTGCCAGCAGCCAAGAGGGCAGCGATTATGGCTACACCTTC. The encoded protein is CASSQEGSDYGYTF. Full variable domain (outside the CDR3, taken from reference TRBV3-1 and TRBJ1-2): DTAVSQTPKYLVTQMGNDKSIKCEQNLGHDTMYWYKQDSKKFLKIMFSYNNKELIINETVPNRFSPKSPDKAHLNLHINSLELGDSAVYFCASSQEGSDYGYTFGSGTRLTVV.

In this sample, this clonotype turned up many times. The chain links TRBV19 to TRBJ2-1; 8 bases align to TRBD1. The V gene end was trimmed by 8 bases and the J gene end by 3 bases; junction bases not matched to a gene: 15. The CDR3 sequence is 17 residues long. CDR1 is LNHDA and CDR2 is SQIVND in the germline V gene (reference sequence). CDR3 DNA: TGTGCCAGTGTACCCTCCCCAGGGGGCGCAGGCTACAATGAGCAGTTCTTC. Amino acids: CASVPSPGGAGYNEQFF.

This clonotype was picked up many times. The chain recombines TRBV5-6 with TRBJ2-2; 8 positions agree with TRBD2. CDR1 and CDR2 (germline): SGHDT, YYEEEE. V dropped 1 base and J dropped 8; count of bases not matched to a gene: 7. The length of the CDR3 is 15 residues. The CDR3 DNA reads TGTGCCAGCAGCTTGTACGGGAGGGCCAAAGGGGAGCTGTTTTTT. This encodes CASSLYGRAKGELFF.

This clonotype was picked up many times. V and J are TRBV20-1 and TRBJ1-5, with 7 bases fitting TRBD1. The CDR3 contains 16 residues. With 6 bases clipped from V and 2 bases from J, the junction kept 13 bases outside the gene matches. Germline lookup yields CDR1 DFQATT and CDR2 SNEGSKA (reference sequence). The CDR3 here is CSAWGSRGLGNQPQHF. CDR3 nucleotides: TGCAGTGCGTGGGGCTCAAGGGGGCTGGGCAATCAGCCCCAGCATTTT.

A note on this clonotype: Given a much more abundant clone one base away, this may be a read error. The chain has TRBV30 and TRBJ2-7; possible D gene TRBD2, 5 bases. This CDR3 spans 12 amino acids. Between the trimmed V and J ends, which lost 2 bases and 5 bases, there was a span of 10 bases. The V gene's germline CDR1 is GTSNPN and CDR2 SVGIG (reference sequence). As DNA, the CDR3 is TGTGCCTGGAGTTTAGCGAGCCACGAGCAGTACTTC. Translation: CAWSLASHEQYF.

This clonotype was counted between two and nine times. J is TRBJ2-1 and V is TRBV7-8; 11 bases line up with TRBD2. The V gene's germline CDR1 is SGHVS and CDR2 FQNEAQ. The CDR3 sequence is 16 residues long. Trimming took 5 bases from V and 7 from J; bases not matched to a gene: 10. The CDR3 DNA follows: TGTGCCAGCAGCCCCGAGGCTAGCGGGAGGAAGAATGAGCAGTTCTTC. Protein: CASSPEASGRKNEQFF.

The V call is TRBV18, the J call TRBJ1-3; 7 nucleotides align to TRBD1. The CDR3 has 17 amino acids. Germline loops: CDR1 KGHSH, CDR2 LQKENI. With 3 bases clipped from V and 0 bases from J, the junction kept 8 bases outside the gene matches. In DNA, the CDR3 is TGTGCCAGCTCACCGCCCTCGGCAGGGGGCTCTGGAAACACCATATATTTT. Translated: CASSPPSAGGSGNTIYF.

This clonotype was observed a few times. The rearrangement uses TRBV28 and TRBJ2-3; D unresolved. V lost 4 bases and J lost 6, with 5 bases in between. The CDR3 totals 11 residues. Per the germline V gene, CDR1 is MDHEN and CDR2 is SYDVKM. The CDR3, as DNA: TGTGCCAGCAGTTCCCAGGATACGCAGTATTTT. This encodes CASSSQDTQYF. Variable domain in full (rest from reference TRBV28 and TRBJ2-3): DVKVTQSSRYLVKRTGEKVFLECVQDMDHENMFWYRQDPGLGLRLIYFSYDVKMKEKGDIPEGYSVSREKKERFSLILESASTNQTSMYLCASSSQDTQYFGPGTRLTVL.

This clonotype has more than one count but fewer than ten. The V gene is TRBV7-6, the J gene TRBJ2-5, with D unresolved. The length of the CDR3 is 14 residues. V lost 2 bases to trimming and J lost 4 bases, with 11 bases between them. Germline-derived CDR1 and CDR2 are SGHVS and FNYEAQ. CDR3 in amino acids: CASSLFRPGETQYF. CDR3 DNA: TGTGCCAGCAGCTTATTCCGTCCTGGAGAGACCCAGTACTTC.

This clonotype was seen only a few times. The CDR3: CASSQDRLAVETQYF. CDR3 bases: TGCGCCAGCAGCCAAGACCGGCTAGCAGTGGAGACCCAGTACTTC. The chain carries TRBV4-1 and TRBJ2-5; possible D gene TRBD2, 5 bases. Germline CDR1 MGHRA, CDR2 YSYEKL. The CDR3 is 15 amino acids. V dropped 0 bases and J dropped 5 bases, with 13 bases sitting between them.

This clonotype was found many times. The V gene is TRBV5-4, the J gene TRBJ2-5, with D possibly TRBD1 on 6 matching bases. The CDR3 length is 14 residues. In germline, CDR1 is SGHNT, CDR2 YYREEE (reference sequence). V was clipped by 0 bases and J by 4 bases, with 10 bases between them. The CDR3 DNA follows: TGTGCCAGCAGCTTGGCTAGGGGGAGAGAGACCCAGTACTTC. Amino acids: CASSLARGRETQYF.

In this sample, this clonotype turned up many times. The chain carries TRBV5-4 and TRBJ2-3; TRBD2 aligns across 12 bases. The V gene's germline CDR1 is SGHNT and CDR2 YYREEE (reference sequence). Germline trimming cut 3 bases from V and 8 bases from J; bases unmatched to any gene: 7. This CDR3 spans 15 amino acids. The CDR3, as DNA: TGTGCCAGCAGCTACCGGACTAGCGGGAAAGTTACGCAGTATTTT. Translated, it gives CASSYRTSGKVTQYF.

This clonotype has a count of ten or more. The chain combines TRBV20-1 with TRBJ2-3; the D gene could be TRBD1 or TRBD2 (6 bases each). This CDR3 spans 15 amino acids. V shed 4 bases and J shed 4 bases, with 18 bases lying between them. Looked up from germline, CDR1 is DFQATT and CDR2 is SNEGSKA (reference sequence). CDR3 residues: CSAMDPSRGADTQYF. The CDR3 bases are TGCAGTGCTATGGACCCCTCGAGGGGGGCAGATACGCAGTATTTT.